The rows below give T cell receptor beta chains drawn from one sample of a study of Graves' ophthalmopathy and Graves' hyperthyroidism. MiXCR, run by TCRdb on the multiplex PCR reads, gives a single entry per CDR3 protein. The sample records around 1.1 million distinct CDR3 sequences, approximately 35% being singletons. Source material: peripheral blood or thyroid tissue (not recorded which). Receptors originate from an adult man with Graves' hyperthyroidism. Each CDR3 is given without its conserved first and last residue. A D gene is named only where the DNA matches it firmly. Where a row states a size, it is once, few, many or the class of an expanded clone; other rows omit it.

v_gene: TRBV11-2; d_gene: -; j_gene: TRBJ2-7; abundance: -; CDR3aa: ASSLGVTHY
v_gene: TRBV9; d_gene: -; j_gene: TRBJ2-5; abundance: many; CDR3aa: ASSSEGWETQY
v_gene: TRBV28; d_gene: TRBD1; j_gene: TRBJ2-7; abundance: few; CDR3aa: ASSGTGGWDEQY
v_gene: TRBV13; d_gene: -; j_gene: TRBJ2-2; abundance: -; CDR3aa: ASSPRLGFLSTGELF
v_gene: TRBV7-6; d_gene: -; j_gene: TRBJ2-5; abundance: -; CDR3aa: ASSSRGAETQY
v_gene: TRBV10-3; d_gene: TRBD1; j_gene: -; abundance: -; CDR3aa: AIRDRQGSQRQF
v_gene: TRBV5-5; d_gene: TRBD1; j_gene: TRBJ1-3; abundance: many; CDR3aa: ASSLMGQLNSA
v_gene: TRBV5-1; d_gene: -; j_gene: TRBJ1-1; abundance: -; CDR3aa: ASSPGGNRITEAF
v_gene: TRBV7-9; d_gene: TRBD1; j_gene: TRBJ1-1; abundance: many; CDR3aa: ASSQQGKNTEAF
v_gene: TRBV9; d_gene: TRBD1; j_gene: TRBJ1-1; abundance: many; CDR3aa: ASSVGDRDTEAF
v_gene: TRBV20-1; d_gene: -; j_gene: TRBJ1-2; abundance: many; CDR3aa: SAKPGPTPNYGYT
v_gene: TRBV7-4; d_gene: -; j_gene: TRBJ2-5; abundance: -; CDR3aa: ASSSIRQVTAMAQPQY
v_gene: TRBV10-3; d_gene: TRBD1; j_gene: TRBJ2-7; abundance: many; CDR3aa: AVSPWVRGLQGEQY
v_gene: TRBV11-1; d_gene: -; j_gene: TRBJ1-2; abundance: -; CDR3aa: ATSGLGVDYGYT
v_gene: TRBV7-2; d_gene: -; j_gene: TRBJ1-3; abundance: many; CDR3aa: ASSPGLSRNTIY
v_gene: TRBV7-2; d_gene: TRBD1; j_gene: TRBJ1-2; abundance: -; CDR3aa: ASSFFDDRGGYT
v_gene: TRBV6-2/TRBV6-3; d_gene: -; j_gene: TRBJ1-1; abundance: few; CDR3aa: ASSYGYTEAF
v_gene: TRBV4-3; d_gene: -; j_gene: TRBJ2-6; abundance: few; CDR3aa: ASSQDYPDSGANVLT
v_gene: TRBV29-1; d_gene: TRBD1; j_gene: TRBJ1-2; abundance: -; CDR3aa: SAWNRGLLRDGYT
v_gene: TRBV20-1; d_gene: TRBD1; j_gene: TRBJ2-5; abundance: -; CDR3aa: SAVQGYQETQY
v_gene: TRBV2; d_gene: -; j_gene: TRBJ1-2; abundance: -; CDR3aa: ACSARTGTYGYT
v_gene: TRBV7-9; d_gene: -; j_gene: TRBJ1-3; abundance: -; CDR3aa: ASNPARVSGNTIY
v_gene: TRBV7-2; d_gene: -; j_gene: TRBJ2-5; abundance: -; CDR3aa: ASSATTSGETQY
v_gene: TRBV25-1; d_gene: -; j_gene: TRBJ1-1; abundance: many; CDR3aa: ASSDTWGTEAF
v_gene: TRBV20-1; d_gene: -; j_gene: TRBJ1-2; abundance: many; CDR3aa: SAREEPRGYT
v_gene: TRBV5-5; d_gene: -; j_gene: TRBJ1-2; abundance: many; CDR3aa: ASSLMLRGGYT
v_gene: TRBV20-1; d_gene: TRBD1; j_gene: TRBJ1-2; abundance: -; CDR3aa: SAAPAQGASGYT
v_gene: TRBV30; d_gene: -; j_gene: TRBJ1-1; abundance: -; CDR3aa: AWSVLKSPNTEAF
v_gene: TRBV5-1; d_gene: -; j_gene: TRBJ2-5; abundance: -; CDR3aa: ASSLGQIISGETQY
v_gene: TRBV19; d_gene: -; j_gene: TRBJ1-5; abundance: -; CDR3aa: ASSPLLQPQH
v_gene: TRBV7-2; d_gene: TRBD1; j_gene: TRBJ2-7; abundance: many; CDR3aa: ASSTKTGEYEQY
v_gene: TRBV7-9; d_gene: TRBD1; j_gene: TRBJ1-1; abundance: -; CDR3aa: ASSFRQGARTEAF
v_gene: TRBV5-1; d_gene: TRBD2; j_gene: TRBJ2-7; abundance: many; CDR3aa: ASHTSGSYEQY
v_gene: TRBV9; d_gene: -; j_gene: TRBJ2-2; abundance: few; CDR3aa: ASSSLSITGELF
v_gene: TRBV19; d_gene: -; j_gene: TRBJ2-7; abundance: many; CDR3aa: ASSTSTQTYEQY
v_gene: TRBV12-3/TRBV12-4; d_gene: TRBD2; j_gene: TRBJ2-2; abundance: -; CDR3aa: ASSFGSGRVGELF
v_gene: TRBV20-1; d_gene: -; j_gene: TRBJ1-2; abundance: few; CDR3aa: SAPPGPQFYGYT
v_gene: TRBV7-9; d_gene: TRBD1; j_gene: TRBJ1-1; abundance: -; CDR3aa: ASSLVGGPRGKTEAF
v_gene: TRBV9; d_gene: TRBD1; j_gene: TRBJ1-5; abundance: many; CDR3aa: ASSPSGTGLNQPQH
v_gene: TRBV19; d_gene: -; j_gene: TRBJ2-5; abundance: many; CDR3aa: ASSMGRKETQY
v_gene: TRBV10-3; d_gene: -; j_gene: TRBJ1-3; abundance: few; CDR3aa: AISIQGNTIY
v_gene: TRBV20-1; d_gene: -; j_gene: TRBJ1-1; abundance: many; CDR3aa: SARDGAF
v_gene: TRBV29-1; d_gene: TRBD1; j_gene: TRBJ2-6; abundance: many; CDR3aa: SVGYGTASGANVLT
v_gene: TRBV10-1; d_gene: -; j_gene: TRBJ1-2; abundance: many; CDR3aa: ASTLREDPLYGYT
v_gene: TRBV20-1; d_gene: -; j_gene: TRBJ1-5; abundance: few; CDR3aa: SARDRGAYSNQPQH